This T cell receptor beta chain was captured by sequencing in a study of blood T cell repertoires in COVID-19. Study as a whole: Acute-phase and convalescent COVID-19 samples originated in the United States, Italy and Spain. From T cells, B-cell-depleted T cells, or PBMCs came the material, which was cDNA or gDNA.

In the original processing: Reference gene primer amplification yielded estimated nucleated cell counts. Clones were sequenced by immunoSEQ multiplex PCR, and TCRdb holds only the in-frame ones, with some missing. That table supplies the V and J calls and clone size; D and trimming were determined from the DNA. Of around 100,000 clones in the sample, approximately 88% were seen once. V shed 2 bases and J shed 10 bases, with 9 bases lying between them. The CDR3 sequence is 11 residues long. Germline V gene data show CDR1 as DFQATT and CDR2 as SNEGSKA (reference sequence). The sequenced sample consisted of peripheral blood. The chain combines TRBV20-1 with TRBJ2-1; D unclear. The clonotype originates from a woman in her seventies with acute or convalescent COVID-19. CDR3: CSARIGREQFF. The CDR3 coding sequence is TGCAGTGCTAGAATCGGCAGGGAGCAGTTCTTC.